This T cell receptor gamma chain was captured by sequencing in a study of gamma-delta T cells after stem cell transplantation. TCRdb processed the RT-PCR reads again with the CATT caller. The table has approximately 350 gamma-chain clones, about 4.7% seen once. The sequenced material came from gamma-delta T cells. The receptor source for this set is a human donor. It is not recorded whose cells these are; they may come from a transplant donor.

This clone was found a few times. A far more abundant clone sits one base away, making this likely a read error. The V and J genes are TRGV9 and TRGJP. Trimming removed 0 bases from V and 7 bases from J; junction bases left unmatched: 21. The CDR3 totals 22 residues. Looked up from germline, CDR1 is GITISATS and CDR2 is ISYDGTV (reference sequence). This chain's CDR3 is CALWEVRGVQRSRELGKKIKVF. CDR3 DNA: TGTGCCTTGTGGGAGGTGCGAGGGGTGCAACGGAGCCGGGAGTTGGGCAAAAAAATCAAGGTATTT.